Below, one T cell receptor beta chain is given with its context. Unmatched junction bases numbered 7, after V lost 1 base and J lost 7 bases. This CDR3 region has 15 residues. Germline V gene lookup returns CDR1 LGHDT and CDR2 YNNKEL (reference sequence). The sample comes from a study of blood T cell repertoires in COVID-19. Study-level background: Sources were T cells, B-cell-depleted T cells, or PBMCs; the material itself was cDNA or gDNA.

The study drew participants aged roughly 18 to 89 years from some 25 US areas. Cohort placement rested on clinical history that participants reported themselves. Per the original data handling: Amplification of reference gene primers was used by the study to estimate nucleated cell counts. Generated by immunoSEQ multiplex PCR, the TCRdb table keeps only in-frame clones and is missing some. That table gives V, J and clone size, and the DNA gave D and trimming. The table records roughly 260,000 clones, approximately 88% of them present only once. The clonotype originates from a woman aged 25 to 39 with acute COVID-19. The rearrangement joins TRBV3-1 (or the pseudogene TRBV3-2) to TRBJ2-5; 9 nucleotides line up with TRBD1. The sequenced sample was PBMCs or T cells enriched from blood (not recorded which). The CDR3 DNA reads as TGTGCCAGCAGCCAAGGGGACAGGGATAGCGGGACCCAGTACTTC. Its protein product is CASSQGDRDSGTQYF.